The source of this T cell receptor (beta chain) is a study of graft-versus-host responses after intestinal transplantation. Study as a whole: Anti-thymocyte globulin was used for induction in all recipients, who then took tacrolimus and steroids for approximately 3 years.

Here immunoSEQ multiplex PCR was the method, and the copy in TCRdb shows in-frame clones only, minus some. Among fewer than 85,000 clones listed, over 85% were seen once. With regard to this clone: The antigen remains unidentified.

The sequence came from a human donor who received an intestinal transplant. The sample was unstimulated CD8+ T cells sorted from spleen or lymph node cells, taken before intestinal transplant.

CDR3 nucleotide sequence: TGTGCCAGCAGCCCCGGACAGGGAGGGACCGGGGAGCTGTTTTTT. Its protein product is CASSPGQGGTGELFF. The chain joins TRBV5-6 to TRBJ2-2; D might be TRBD1 (8 bases). V was pared by 4 bases and J by 5 bases, with 15 bases between. The CDR3 is made up of 15 amino acids. Per the germline V gene, CDR1 is SGHDT and CDR2 is YYEEEE.